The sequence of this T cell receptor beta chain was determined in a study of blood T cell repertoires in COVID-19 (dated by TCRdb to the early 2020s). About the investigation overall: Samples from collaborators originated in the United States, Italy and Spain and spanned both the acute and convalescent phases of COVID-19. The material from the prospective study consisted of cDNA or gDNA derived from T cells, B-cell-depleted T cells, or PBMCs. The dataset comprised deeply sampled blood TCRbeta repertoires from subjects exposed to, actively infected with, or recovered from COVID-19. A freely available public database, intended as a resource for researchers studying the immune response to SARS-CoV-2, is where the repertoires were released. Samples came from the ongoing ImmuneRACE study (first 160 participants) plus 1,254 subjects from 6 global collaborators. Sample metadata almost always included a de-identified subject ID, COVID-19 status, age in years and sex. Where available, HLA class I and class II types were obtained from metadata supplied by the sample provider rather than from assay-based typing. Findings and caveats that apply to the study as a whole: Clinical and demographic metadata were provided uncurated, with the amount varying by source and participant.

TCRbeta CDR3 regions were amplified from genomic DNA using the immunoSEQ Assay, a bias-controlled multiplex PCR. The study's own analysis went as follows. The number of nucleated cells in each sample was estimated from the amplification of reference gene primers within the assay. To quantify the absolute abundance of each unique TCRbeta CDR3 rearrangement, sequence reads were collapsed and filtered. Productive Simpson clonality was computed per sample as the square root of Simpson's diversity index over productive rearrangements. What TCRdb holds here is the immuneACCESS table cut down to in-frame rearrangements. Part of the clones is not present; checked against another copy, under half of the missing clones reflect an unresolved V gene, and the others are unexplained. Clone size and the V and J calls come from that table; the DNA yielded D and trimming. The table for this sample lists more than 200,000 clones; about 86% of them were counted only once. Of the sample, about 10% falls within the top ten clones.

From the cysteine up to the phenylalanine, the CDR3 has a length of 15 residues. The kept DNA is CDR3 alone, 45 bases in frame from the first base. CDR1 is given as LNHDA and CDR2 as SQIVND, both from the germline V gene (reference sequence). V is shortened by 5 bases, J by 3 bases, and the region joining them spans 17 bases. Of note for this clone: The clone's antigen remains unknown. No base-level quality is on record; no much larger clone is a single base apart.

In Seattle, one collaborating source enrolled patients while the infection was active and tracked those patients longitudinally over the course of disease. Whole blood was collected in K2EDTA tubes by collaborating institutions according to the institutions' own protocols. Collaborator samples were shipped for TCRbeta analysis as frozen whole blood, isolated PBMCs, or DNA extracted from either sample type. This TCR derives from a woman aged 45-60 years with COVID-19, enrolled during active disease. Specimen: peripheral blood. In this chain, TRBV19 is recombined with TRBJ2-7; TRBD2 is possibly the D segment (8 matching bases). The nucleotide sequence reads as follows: TGTGCCAGTAGTCCCTCGGGAGGGGGCGACTACGAGCAGTACTTC. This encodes CASSPSGGGDYEQYF.